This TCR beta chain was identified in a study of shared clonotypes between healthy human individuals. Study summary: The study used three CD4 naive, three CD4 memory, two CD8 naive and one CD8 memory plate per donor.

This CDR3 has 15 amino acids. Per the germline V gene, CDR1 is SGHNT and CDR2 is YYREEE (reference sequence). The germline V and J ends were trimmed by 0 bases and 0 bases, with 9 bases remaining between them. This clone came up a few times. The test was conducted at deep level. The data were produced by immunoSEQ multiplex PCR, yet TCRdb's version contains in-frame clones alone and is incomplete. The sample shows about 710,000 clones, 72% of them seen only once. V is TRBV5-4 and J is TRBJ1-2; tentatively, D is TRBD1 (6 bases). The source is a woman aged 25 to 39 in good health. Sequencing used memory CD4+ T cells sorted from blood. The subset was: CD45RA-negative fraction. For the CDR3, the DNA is TGTGCCAGCAGCTTGGGGACAGCTCCTAACTATGGCTACACCTTC. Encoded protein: CASSLGTAPNYGYTF.